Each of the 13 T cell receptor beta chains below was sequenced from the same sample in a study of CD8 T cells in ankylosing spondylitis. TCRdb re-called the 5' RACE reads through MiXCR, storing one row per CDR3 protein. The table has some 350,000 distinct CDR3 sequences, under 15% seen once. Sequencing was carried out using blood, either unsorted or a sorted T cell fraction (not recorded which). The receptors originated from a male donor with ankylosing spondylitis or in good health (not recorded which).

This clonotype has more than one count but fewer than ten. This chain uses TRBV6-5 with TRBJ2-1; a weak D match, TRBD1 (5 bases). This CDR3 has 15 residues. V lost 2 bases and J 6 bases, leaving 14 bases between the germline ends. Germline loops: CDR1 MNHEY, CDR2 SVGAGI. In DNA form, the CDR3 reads TGTGCCAGCAGTTACAGGGCAGGGCTACCCAATGAGCAGTTCTTC. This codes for CASSYRAGLPNEQFF.

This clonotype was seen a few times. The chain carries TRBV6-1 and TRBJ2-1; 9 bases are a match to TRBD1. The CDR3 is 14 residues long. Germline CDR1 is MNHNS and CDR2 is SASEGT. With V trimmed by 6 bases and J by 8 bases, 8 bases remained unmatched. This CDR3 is CASRGQGFVDEQFF. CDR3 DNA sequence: TGTGCCAGCAGGGGACAGGGCTTTGTGGATGAGCAGTTCTTC.

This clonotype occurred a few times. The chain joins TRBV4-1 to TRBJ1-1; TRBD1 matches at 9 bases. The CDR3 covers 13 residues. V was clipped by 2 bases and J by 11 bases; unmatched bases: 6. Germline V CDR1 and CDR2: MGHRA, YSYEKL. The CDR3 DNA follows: TGCGCCAGCAGCCAACCCGGACAGGGGAGGGCTTTCTTT. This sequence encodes CASSQPGQGRAFF.

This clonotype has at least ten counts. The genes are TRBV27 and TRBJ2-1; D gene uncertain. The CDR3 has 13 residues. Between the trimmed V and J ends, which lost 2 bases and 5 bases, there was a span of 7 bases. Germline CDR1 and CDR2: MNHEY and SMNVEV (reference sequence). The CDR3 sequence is CASSLGPHNEQFF. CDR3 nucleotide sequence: TGTGCCAGCAGTTTAGGGCCTCACAATGAGCAGTTCTTC.

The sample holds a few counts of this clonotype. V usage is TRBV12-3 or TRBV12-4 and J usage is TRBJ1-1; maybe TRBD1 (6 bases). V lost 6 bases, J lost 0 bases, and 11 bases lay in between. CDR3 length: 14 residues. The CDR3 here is CASRPGTLNTEAFF. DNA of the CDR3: TGTGCCAGCAGACCCGGGACATTGAACACTGAAGCTTTCTTT.

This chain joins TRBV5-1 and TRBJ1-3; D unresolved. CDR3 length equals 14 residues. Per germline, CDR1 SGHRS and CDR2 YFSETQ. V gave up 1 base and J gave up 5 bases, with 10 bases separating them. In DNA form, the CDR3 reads TGCGCCAGCAGCTTGAACGGAGACCGAAACACCATATATTTT. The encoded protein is CASSLNGDRNTIYF.

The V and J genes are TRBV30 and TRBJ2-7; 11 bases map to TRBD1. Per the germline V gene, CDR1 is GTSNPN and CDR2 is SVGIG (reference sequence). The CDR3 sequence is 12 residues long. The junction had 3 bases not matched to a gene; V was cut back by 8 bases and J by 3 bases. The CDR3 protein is CAGGTGGYEQYF. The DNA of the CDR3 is TGTGCCGGGGGGACAGGGGGCTACGAGCAGTACTTC. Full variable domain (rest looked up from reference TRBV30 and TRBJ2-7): SQTIHQWPATLVQPVGSPLSLECTVEGTSNPNLYWYRQAAGRGLQLLFYSVGIGQISSEVPQNLSASRPQDRQFILSSKKLLLSDSGFYLCAGGTGGYEQYFGPGTRLTVT.

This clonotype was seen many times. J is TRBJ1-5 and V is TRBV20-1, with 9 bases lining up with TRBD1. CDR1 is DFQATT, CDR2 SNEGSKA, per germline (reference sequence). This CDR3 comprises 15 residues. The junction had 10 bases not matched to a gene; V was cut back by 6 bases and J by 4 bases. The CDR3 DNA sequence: TGCAGTGCCGGGGACAGGGAAATGCTTAATCAGCCCCAGCATTTT. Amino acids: CSAGDREMLNQPQHF.

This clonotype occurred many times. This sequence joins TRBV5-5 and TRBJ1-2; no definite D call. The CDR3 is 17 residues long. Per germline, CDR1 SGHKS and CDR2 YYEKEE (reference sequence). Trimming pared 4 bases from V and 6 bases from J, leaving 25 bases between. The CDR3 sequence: CASSRSGTRTEGDGYTF. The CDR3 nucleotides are TGTGCCAGCAGCCGATCGGGAACCCGAACCGAAGGTGATGGCTACACCTTC.

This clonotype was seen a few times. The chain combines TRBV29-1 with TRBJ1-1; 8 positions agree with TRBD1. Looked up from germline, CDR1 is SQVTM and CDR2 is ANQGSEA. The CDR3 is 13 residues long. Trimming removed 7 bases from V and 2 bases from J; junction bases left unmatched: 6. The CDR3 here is CSAQGQGNTEAFF. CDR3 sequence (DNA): TGCAGCGCCCAAGGACAGGGCAACACTGAAGCTTTCTTT.

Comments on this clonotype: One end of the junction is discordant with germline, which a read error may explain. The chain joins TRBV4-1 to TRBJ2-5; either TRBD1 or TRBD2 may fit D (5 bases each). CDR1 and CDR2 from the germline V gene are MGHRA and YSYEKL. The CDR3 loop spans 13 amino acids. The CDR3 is CASSQEAPGTQYF. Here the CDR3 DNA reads TGCGCCAGCAGCCAAGAAGCACCGGGGACCCAATACTTC.

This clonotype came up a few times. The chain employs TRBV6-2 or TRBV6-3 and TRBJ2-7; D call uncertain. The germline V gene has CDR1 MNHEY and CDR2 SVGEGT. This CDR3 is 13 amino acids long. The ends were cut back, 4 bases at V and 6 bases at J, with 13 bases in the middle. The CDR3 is CASSSRHIGEQYF. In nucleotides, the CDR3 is TGTGCCAGCAGTTCGAGACATATCGGCGAGCAGTACTTC.

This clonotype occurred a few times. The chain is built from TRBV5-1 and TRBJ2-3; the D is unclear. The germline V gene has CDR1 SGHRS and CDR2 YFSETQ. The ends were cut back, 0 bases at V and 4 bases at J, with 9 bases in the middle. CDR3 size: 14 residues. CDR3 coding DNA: TGCGCCAGCAGCTTGGACGGTTACGCAGATACGCAGTATTTT. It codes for CASSLDGYADTQYF.